The 32 T cell receptor beta chains below all came from one sample that was sequenced in a study of T cells after posttransplantation cyclophosphamide. TCRdb's table, derived via immunoSEQ multiplex PCR, lists solely in-frame clones and lacks some. The sample shows 45,000 to 65,000 clones, around 83% of them seen only once. Sequencing input: PBMCs. These receptors originate from a man between 25 and 39 years old with a blood cancer, CMV-positive, and with a related stem cell donor.

The chain joins TRBV5-4 to TRBJ2-1, with 10 bases aligning to TRBD2. The germline CDR1 and CDR2 sequences are SGHNT and YYREEE (reference sequence). The length of the CDR3 is 17 residues. J lost 6 bases, V lost 0 bases, and 9 bases had no gene match. This chain's CDR3 is CASSLGGLAGVFNEQFF. The CDR3 DNA reads as TGTGCCAGCAGCTTGGGGGGGCTAGCGGGAGTCTTCAATGAGCAGTTCTTC.

The CDR3 nucleotides are TGTGCCAGCAGCCCCCGGACAGGGGCGACAGAGACCCAGTACTTC. Its protein product is CASSPRTGATETQYF. The chain uses TRBV9 and TRBJ2-5; 9 bases align to TRBD1. CDR1 is SGDLS, CDR2 YYNGEE, per germline. With 4 bases clipped from V and 4 bases from J, the junction kept 8 bases outside the gene matches. There are 15 residues in the CDR3.

The chain has TRBV27 and TRBJ1-1; 10 bases are a match to TRBD1. The CDR3 totals 16 residues. V trimming: 5 bases; J trimming: 0 bases; junction bases outside the gene matches: 6. Germline assignment: CDR1 MNHEY and CDR2 SMNVEV (reference sequence). In nucleotides, the CDR3 is TGTGCCAGCAGTCCCGACAGGGGGCGGGTGAACACTGAAGCTTTCTTT. Translating it yields CASSPDRGRVNTEAFF.

J is TRBJ1-2 and V is TRBV7-3; TRBD1 is a possible D gene (5 bases). Trimming pared 4 bases from V and 7 bases from J, leaving 13 bases between. Germline values: CDR1 SGHTA, CDR2 FQGTGA. The length of the CDR3 is 13 residues. CDR3: CASSSHDGGGYTF. The DNA for the CDR3 is TGTGCCAGCAGCTCCCATGACGGGGGTGGCTACACCTTC.

The rearrangement links TRBV2 to TRBJ1-6; tentative D call: TRBD1 (6 bases). The ends were cut back, 8 bases at V and 10 bases at J, with 15 bases in the middle. In germline, CDR1 is SNHLY, CDR2 FYNNEI. The CDR3 consists of 13 residues. In DNA form, the CDR3 reads TGTGCCAGCCGCGGGGGGCGGGAGTCACCCCTCCACTTT. Residues: CASRGGRESPLHF. The whole variable domain, remainder taken from reference TRBV2 and TRBJ1-6, is EPEVTQTPSHQVTQMGQEVILRCVPISNHLYFYWYRQILGQKVEFLVSFYNNEISEKSEIFDDQFSVERPDGSNFTLKIRSTKLEDSAMYFCASRGGRESPLHFGNGTRLTVT.

This rearrangement joins TRBV18 to TRBJ1-2; D ambiguous. CDR3 size: 13 residues. V shed 2 bases and J shed 8 bases, with 12 bases lying between them. Germline CDR1 and CDR2: KGHSH and LQKENI. In nucleotides, the CDR3 is TGTGCCAGCTCACCATATGACAACGGCGGCTACACCTTC. It codes for CASSPYDNGGYTF. Full variable domain (outside the CDR3, taken from reference TRBV18 and TRBJ1-2): NAGVMQNPRHLVRRRGQEARLRCSPMKGHSHVYWYRQLPEEGLKFMVYLQKENIIDESGMPKERFSAEFPKEGPSILRIQQVVRGDSAAYFCASSPYDNGGYTFGSGTRLTVV.

The V and J genes are TRBV5-6 and TRBJ2-1; D is perhaps TRBD2 (5 bases). V dropped 0 bases and J dropped 3 bases, with 7 bases sitting between them. This CDR3 comprises 14 residues. Germline V gene lookup returns CDR1 SGHDT and CDR2 YYEEEE. The CDR3 DNA reads TGTGCCAGCAGCTTGGGAGGGATCTACAATGAGCAGTTCTTC. It specifies CASSLGGIYNEQFF.

The genes are TRBV15 and TRBJ1-2, with 10 bases matching TRBD1. Germline lookup yields CDR1 LNHNV and CDR2 YYDKDF (reference sequence). V dropped 0 bases and J dropped 2; count of bases not matched to a gene: 6. This CDR3 is 17 amino acids long. CDR3 bases: TGTGCCACCAGCAGAGACCGGGACAGGGGACTGAACTATGGCTACACCTTC. Its translation: CATSRDRDRGLNYGYTF.

This clone was seen a few times. The rearrangement uses TRBV29-1 and TRBJ1-1, with D possibly matching TRBD1 (5 bases). The CDR3 extends over 14 amino acids. Trimming shortened V by 6 bases and J by 5 bases, and 19 bases separated the two germline ends. CDR1 is SQVTM and CDR2 is ANQGSEA in the germline V gene. The CDR3 is CSVLKSGGRTEAFF. The CDR3 DNA reads as TGCAGCGTCCTGAAATCTGGGGGGAGGACTGAAGCTTTCTTT.

Note on this clone: The sample contains more than one DNA sequence encoding this CDR3. This chain uses TRBV19 with TRBJ2-7; 12 nucleotides line up with TRBD2. CDR1 LNHDA and CDR2 SQIVND come from the germline V gene (reference sequence). This CDR3 has 15 amino acids. The ends lost 5 bases at V and 7 bases at J; junction bases unmatched: 9. Here the CDR3 DNA reads TGTGCCAGTAGTGCCAGACTAGCGGGAGCCAGGGAGCAGTACTTC. It specifies CASSARLAGAREQYF.

V gene TRBV15 combines with J gene TRBJ1-1; the D gene is possibly TRBD1 (5 bases). This CDR3 has 15 amino acids. Trimming removed 3 bases from V and 4 bases from J, with 15 bases in between. Germline CDR1 is LNHNV and CDR2 is YYDKDF (reference sequence). The CDR3 nucleotides read TGTGCCACCAGCAGGACAGTGTCTTTGGGCACTGAAGCTTTCTTT. As protein: CATSRTVSLGTEAFF.

In this sample, this clone turned up a few times. This chain connects TRBV5-4 to TRBJ1-4; 9 nucleotides agree with TRBD1. CDR1 and CDR2 from the germline V gene are SGHNT and YYREEE (reference sequence). The length of the CDR3 is 13 residues. J gave up 4 bases and V 9 bases, and 4 bases lay outside the gene matches. CDR3 coding DNA: TGTGCCACCACGACAGGGGGTAATGAAAAACTGTTTTTT. It codes for CATTTGGNEKLFF.

The chain uses TRBV5-1 and TRBJ2-1; 10 positions match TRBD2. CDR3 length: 15 residues. Germline lookup yields CDR1 SGHRS and CDR2 YFSETQ. Losses at the gene ends were 7 bases for V and 2 bases for J; bases not matched to a gene: 6. The CDR3 here is CASSQLAGTYNEQFF. The CDR3 nucleotides read TGCGCCAGCTCTCAACTAGCGGGGACCTACAATGAGCAGTTCTTC.

The V gene is TRBV28, the J gene TRBJ1-2; TRBD1 matches at 10 bases. The CDR3 totals 15 residues. Germline CDR1 and CDR2: MDHEN and SYDVKM. With 3 bases clipped from V and 4 bases from J, the junction kept 5 bases outside the gene matches. Written as DNA, the CDR3 is TGTGCCAGCAGTTTGGGAAGGACAGGGGGCTATGGCTACACCTTC. Protein sequence: CASSLGRTGGYGYTF.

This rearrangement joins TRBV5-4 to TRBJ2-1, with 9 positions matching TRBD2. CDR1 and CDR2 (germline): SGHNT, YYREEE (reference sequence). CDR3 length: 16 residues. V shed 0 bases and J 3 bases; nucleotides not matched to a gene: 4. CDR3 loop: CASSLGVAGVYNEQFF. CDR3 nucleotides: TGTGCCAGCAGCTTGGGGGTAGCGGGGGTCTACAATGAGCAGTTCTTC.

This sequence joins TRBV10-3 and TRBJ1-3; D perhaps matches TRBD1 (6 bases). The V and J ends lost 1 base and 0 bases respectively, with 22 bases between them. The length of the CDR3 is 20 residues. Per the germline V gene, CDR1 is ENHRY and CDR2 is SYGVKD. As DNA, the CDR3 is TGTGCCATCAGTGAGTGGACAGATTCTACTACCGTCCCCTCTGGAAACACCATATATTTT. Amino acid sequence: CAISEWTDSTTVPSGNTIYF.

The V and J genes are TRBV25-1 and TRBJ2-1; 7 bases line up with TRBD2. V was pared by 3 bases and J by 7 bases, with 15 bases of the junction left unmatched. The CDR3 spans 17 residues. Germline assignment: CDR1 MGHDK and CDR2 SYGVNS. In DNA, the CDR3 is TGTGCCAGCAGTGATCCCCTAGGCGGGAGTATAAAAAATGAGCAGTTCTTC. Protein: CASSDPLGGSIKNEQFF.

This clone was detected a few times. V usage is TRBV29-1 and J usage is TRBJ2-6, with D uncertain. Trimming shortened V by 5 bases and J by 1 base, and 12 bases separated the two germline ends. Germline V CDR1 and CDR2: SQVTM, ANQGSEA. CDR3 size: 15 residues. The CDR3 region is CSVPLAGSGANVLTF. CDR3 DNA sequence: TGCAGCGTTCCACTGGCAGGATCTGGGGCCAACGTCCTGACTTTC.

In its sample, this clone was seen once. The chain recombines TRBV9 with TRBJ2-1; 7 bases agree with TRBD2. This CDR3 comprises 16 residues. The V segment lost 3 bases and the J segment 5 bases; nucleotides outside the gene matches: 11. Germline lookup yields CDR1 SGDLS and CDR2 YYNGEE. The CDR3 reads CASSGAASGGNNEQFF. As DNA, the CDR3 is TGTGCCAGCAGCGGGGCCGCTAGCGGAGGCAACAATGAGCAGTTCTTC.

The rearrangement joins TRBV6-4 to TRBJ1-2; 9 bases line up with TRBD1. The CDR3 is made up of 14 amino acids. J was trimmed by 3 bases and V by 8 bases; bases with no gene match: 7. CDR1 is MRHNA, CDR2 SNTAGT, per germline. The CDR3 is CASPRDRVDYGYTF. For the CDR3, the DNA is TGTGCCAGCCCTCGGGACAGGGTGGACTATGGCTACACCTTC.

In its sample, this clone was seen once. The CDR3: CASSYSGQGYEQYF. The DNA of the CDR3 is TGTGCCAGCAGTTACTCTGGACAGGGATACGAGCAGTACTTC. This chain links TRBV6-6 with TRBJ2-7; the match to TRBD1 covers 8 bases. J lost 4 bases, V lost 0 bases, and 2 bases had no gene match. Germline values: CDR1 MNHNY, CDR2 SVGAGI (reference sequence). This CDR3 spans 14 amino acids.

The rearrangement links TRBV5-6 to TRBJ2-2, with a possible D match to TRBD1 (5 bases). V lost 6 bases and J lost 6, with 15 bases in between. The CDR3 is made up of 14 amino acids. The germline V gene has CDR1 SGHDT and CDR2 YYEEEE. The CDR3 bases are TGTGCCAGCACCAGGGCTGGGTTTGCCGGGGAGCTGTTTTTT. Its protein product is CASTRAGFAGELFF.

The chain has TRBV29-1 and TRBJ2-2; D remains unclear. The V end was cut by 4 bases, the J end by 1 base, with 10 bases between. The CDR3 contains 14 residues. CDR1 is SQVTM and CDR2 is ANQGSEA in the germline V gene. In DNA form, the CDR3 reads TGCAGCGTTGGGCTGAGCGTGAACACCGGGGAGCTGTTTTTT. Translated: CSVGLSVNTGELFF.

The chain has TRBV19 and TRBJ2-1, with D unresolved. Trimming cost V 6 bases and J 7 bases, with 7 bases left between them. The CDR3 runs 11 residues. Per the germline V gene, CDR1 is LNHDA and CDR2 is SQIVND (reference sequence). CDR3 amino acids: CASRVENEQFF. In DNA form, the CDR3 reads TGTGCCAGTAGGGTGGAGAATGAGCAGTTCTTC.

The chain couples TRBV4-1 to TRBJ1-2; D gene ambiguous. With 1 base removed from V and 2 bases from J, the gap between germline ends came to 8 bases. The CDR3 runs to 14 residues. CDR1 and CDR2 (germline): MGHRA, YSYEKL. The CDR3, as DNA: TGCGCCAGCAGCCAAGCCTCGGGAAACTATGGCTACACCTTC. Protein product: CASSQASGNYGYTF.

V is TRBV2 and J is TRBJ2-1, with D perhaps matching TRBD2 (5 bases). CDR1 is SNHLY and CDR2 is FYNNEI in the germline V gene. There are 14 residues in the CDR3. Between the trimmed V and J ends, which lost 7 bases and 7 bases, there was a span of 17 bases. Written as DNA, the CDR3 is TGTGCCAGCATAAGGGAGTTCAGCGGTAATGAGCAGTTCTTC. Its protein is CASIREFSGNEQFF.

This clone has only one observation. This chain uses TRBV15 with TRBJ1-1; perhaps TRBD1 as D (5 bases). The CDR3 extends over 13 amino acids. V lost 2 bases, J lost 1 base, and 5 bases lay in between. CDR1 is LNHNV and CDR2 is YYDKDF in the germline V gene (reference sequence). CDR3 loop: CATSRQGNTEAFF. For the CDR3, the DNA is TGTGCCACCAGCAGACAGGGGAACACTGAAGCTTTCTTT. The full variable domain, completed using reference TRBV15 and TRBJ1-1, is DAMVIQNPRYQVTQFGKPVTLSCSQTLNHNVMYWYQQKSSQAPKLLFHYYDKDFNNEADTPDNFQSRRPNTSFCFLDIRSPGLGDTAMYLCATSRQGNTEAFFGQGTRLTVV.

This clone has just a few counts. V is TRBV5-1 and J is TRBJ2-3; TRBD1 is a possible D gene (5 bases). The germline CDR1 and CDR2 sequences are SGHRS and YFSETQ. The CDR3 runs 16 residues. V dropped 1 base and J dropped 6 bases, with 18 bases sitting between them. The CDR3 region is CASSLSLTGAGDTQYF. DNA for the CDR3: TGCGCCAGCAGCTTGAGTTTAACAGGAGCTGGGGATACGCAGTATTTT. Combining the CDR3 with reference TRBV5-1 and TRBJ2-3 gives the whole variable domain KAGVTQTPRYLIKTRGQQVTLSCSPISGHRSVSWYQQTPGQGLQFLFEYFSETQRNKGNFPGRFSGRQFSNSRSEMNVSTLELGDSALYLCASSLSLTGAGDTQYFGPGTRLTVL.

This clone was counted only a few times. The V and J genes are TRBV28 and TRBJ1-2; possible D gene TRBD1, 5 bases. Trimming pared 3 bases from V and 5 bases from J, leaving 16 bases between. The CDR3 totals 15 residues. Germline V gene data show CDR1 as MDHEN and CDR2 as SYDVKM. The CDR3 region has the DNA TGTGCCAGCAGTTTGTTGGCAGGGTGGCGGTATGGCTACACCTTC. Translated, it gives CASSLLAGWRYGYTF.

The chain couples TRBV6-6 to TRBJ1-1; unclear D gene. CDR1 and CDR2 (germline): MNHNY, SVGAGI (reference sequence). The CDR3 contains 13 residues. Between the trimmed V and J ends, which lost 2 bases and 4 bases, there was a span of 8 bases. For the CDR3, the DNA is TGTGCCAGCAGTTACCCGGAGACCACTGAAGCTTTCTTT. This sequence encodes CASSYPETTEAFF.

V and J are TRBV5-1 and TRBJ2-2, with 9 bases lining up with TRBD2. Losses at the gene ends were 3 bases for V and 5 bases for J; bases not matched to a gene: 11. CDR1 and CDR2 from the germline V gene are SGHRS and YFSETQ. CDR3 size: 17 residues. CDR3 DNA: TGCGCCAGCAGCTCCGCTGCGGGAGGGCCGCGAACCGGGGAGCTGTTTTTT. It translates to CASSSAAGGPRTGELFF. Based on the CDR3 plus reference TRBV5-1 and TRBJ2-2, the full variable domain is KAGVTQTPRYLIKTRGQQVTLSCSPISGHRSVSWYQQTPGQGLQFLFEYFSETQRNKGNFPGRFSGRQFSNSRSEMNVSTLELGDSALYLCASSSAAGGPRTGELFFGEGSRLTVL.

The chain carries TRBV28 and TRBJ2-2, with a tentative D call TRBD2 (6 bases). CDR1 and CDR2 from the germline V gene are MDHEN and SYDVKM. The CDR3 is 15 amino acids. The germline V and J ends were trimmed by 5 bases and 5 bases, with 15 bases remaining between them. As DNA, the CDR3 is TGTGCCAGCAGTCCCGGCGGGGTTCGGACCGGGGAGCTGTTTTTT. Translated, it gives CASSPGGVRTGELFF.